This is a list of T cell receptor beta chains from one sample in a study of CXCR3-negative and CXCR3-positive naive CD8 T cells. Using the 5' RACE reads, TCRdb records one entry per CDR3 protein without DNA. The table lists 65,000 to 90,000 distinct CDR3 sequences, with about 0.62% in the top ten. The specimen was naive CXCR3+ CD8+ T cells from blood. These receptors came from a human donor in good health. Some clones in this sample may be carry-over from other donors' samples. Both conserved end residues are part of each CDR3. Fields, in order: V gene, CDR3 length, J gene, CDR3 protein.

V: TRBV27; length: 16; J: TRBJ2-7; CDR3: CASRGFTGEGGYEQYF
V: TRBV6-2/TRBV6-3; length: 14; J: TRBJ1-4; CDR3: CASSYSVEGEKLFF
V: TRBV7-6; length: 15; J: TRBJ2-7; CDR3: CASSLVGGTGYEQYF
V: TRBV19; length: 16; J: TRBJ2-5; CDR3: CASSSPLQRQQETQYF
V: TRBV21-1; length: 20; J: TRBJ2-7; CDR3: CASSKDRLAGPWHSSYEQYF
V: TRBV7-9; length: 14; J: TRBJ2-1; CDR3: CASSAATGDNEQFF
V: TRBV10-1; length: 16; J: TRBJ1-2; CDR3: CASSPRQRRRYYGYTF
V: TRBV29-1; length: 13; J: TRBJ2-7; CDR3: CSVDSGSSYEQYF
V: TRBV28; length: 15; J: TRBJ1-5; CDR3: CASSPWGSTHQPQHF
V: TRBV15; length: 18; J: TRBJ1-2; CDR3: CATSERGPTEYNNYGYTF
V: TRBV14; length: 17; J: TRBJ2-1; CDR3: CASSPGLAGGTYNEQFF
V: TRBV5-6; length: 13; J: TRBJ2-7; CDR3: CASSISLPNEQYF
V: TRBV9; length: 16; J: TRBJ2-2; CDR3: CASSPGLAANTGELFF
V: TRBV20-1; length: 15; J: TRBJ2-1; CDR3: CSAPPSGSSYNEQFF
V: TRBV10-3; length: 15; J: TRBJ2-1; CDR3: CAITPGDRSYNEQFF
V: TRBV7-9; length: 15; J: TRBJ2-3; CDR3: CASSSDRVDTDTQYF
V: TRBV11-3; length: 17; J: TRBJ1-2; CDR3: CASSLDLGTGVGYGYTF
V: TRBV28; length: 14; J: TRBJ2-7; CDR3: CASLASQGDYEQHF
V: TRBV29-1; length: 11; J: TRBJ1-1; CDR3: CSVGGGAEAFF
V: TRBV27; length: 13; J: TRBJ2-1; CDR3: CASSWMSGDEQFF
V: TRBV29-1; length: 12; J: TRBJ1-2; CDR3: CSVRGSTYGYTF
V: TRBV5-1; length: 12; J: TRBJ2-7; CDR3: CASSWVGDEQYF
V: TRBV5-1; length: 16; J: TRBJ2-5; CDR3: CASSLKGGPNSETQNF
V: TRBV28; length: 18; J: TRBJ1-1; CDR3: CASSLPILSQGADTEAFF
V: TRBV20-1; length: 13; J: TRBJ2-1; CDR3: CSARATGGNEQFF
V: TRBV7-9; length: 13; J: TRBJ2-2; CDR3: CASSNRVTGELFF
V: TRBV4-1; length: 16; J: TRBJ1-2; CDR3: CASSQAGTGSNYGYTF
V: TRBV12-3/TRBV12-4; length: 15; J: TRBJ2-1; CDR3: CATAPGVSSYNEQFF
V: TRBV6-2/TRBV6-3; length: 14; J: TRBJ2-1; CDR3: CASSVTGSYNEQFF
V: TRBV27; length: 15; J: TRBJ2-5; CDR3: CASRLGGGIQETQYF
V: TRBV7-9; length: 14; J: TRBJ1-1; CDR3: CASSLVQGHTEAFF
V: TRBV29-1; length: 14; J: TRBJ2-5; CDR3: CSVETGGHQETQYF
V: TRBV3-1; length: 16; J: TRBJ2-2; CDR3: CASGGGLGEFTGELFF